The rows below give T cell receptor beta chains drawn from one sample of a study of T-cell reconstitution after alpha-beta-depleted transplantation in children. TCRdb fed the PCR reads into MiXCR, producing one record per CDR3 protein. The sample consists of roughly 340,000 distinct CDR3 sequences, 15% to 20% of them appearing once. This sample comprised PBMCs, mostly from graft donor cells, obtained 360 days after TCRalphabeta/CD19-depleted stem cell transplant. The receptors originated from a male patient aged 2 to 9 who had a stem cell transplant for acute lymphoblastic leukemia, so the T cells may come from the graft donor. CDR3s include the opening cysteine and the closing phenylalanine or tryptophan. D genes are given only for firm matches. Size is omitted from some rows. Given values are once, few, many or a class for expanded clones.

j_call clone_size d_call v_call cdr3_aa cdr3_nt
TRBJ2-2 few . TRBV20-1 CSARDLQETGELFF TGCAGTGCTAGAGATCTACAGGAAACCGGGGAGCTGTTTTTT
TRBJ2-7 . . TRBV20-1 CSASDRSYEQYF TGCAGTGCGAGCGACAGGAGTTACGAGCAGTACTTC
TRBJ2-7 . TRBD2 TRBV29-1 CSVEKTSGGYEQYF TGCAGCGTTGAAAAGACTAGCGGGGGATACGAGCAGTACTTC
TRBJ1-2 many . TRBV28 CASPRGGSPGYTF TGTGCCAGCCCCCGTGGAGGTTCCCCAGGCTACACCTTC
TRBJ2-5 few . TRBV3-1 CASSAGETQYF TGTGCCAGCAGCGCGGGGGAGACCCAGTACTTC
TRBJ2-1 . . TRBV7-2 CASSYLAYNEQFF TGTGCCAGCAGCTACCTAGCCTACAATGAGCAGTTCTTC
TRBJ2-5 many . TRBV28 CASGRGGQTQETQYF TGTGCCAGCGGTCGAGGAGGGCAGACCCAAGAGACCCAGTACTTC
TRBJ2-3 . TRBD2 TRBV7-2 CASSLARLAGTDTQYF TGTGCCAGCAGCTTAGCCCGGCTAGCGGGCACAGATACGCAGTATTTT
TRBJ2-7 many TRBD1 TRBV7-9 CASSLGQPYEQYF TGTGCCAGCAGCCTGGGACAGCCCTACGAGCAGTACTTC
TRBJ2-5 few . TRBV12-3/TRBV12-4 CATTTGRETQYF TGTGCCACTACGACAGGGAGGGAGACCCAGTACTTC
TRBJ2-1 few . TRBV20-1 CSANGYNEQFF TGCAGTGCTAACGGCTACAATGAGCAGTTCTTC
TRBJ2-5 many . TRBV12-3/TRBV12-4 CASPFRETGTQYF TGTGCCAGCCCGTTCCGAGAGACTGGGACCCAGTACTTC
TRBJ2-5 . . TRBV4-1 CASSQGPGLSETQYF TGCGCCAGCAGCCAGGGCCCGGGGCTATCAGAGACCCAGTACTTC
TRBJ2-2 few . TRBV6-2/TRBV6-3 CASTPGEDTGELFF TGTGCCAGCACTCCGGGGGAGGACACCGGGGAGCTGTTTTTT
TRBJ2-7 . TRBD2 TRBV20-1 CSAREGTTLGEQYF TGCAGTGCTAGAGAGGGGACTACTCTGGGGGAGCAGTACTTC
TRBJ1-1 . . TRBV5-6 CASSLPHTEAFF TGTGCCAGCAGCTTGCCTCACACTGAAGCTTTCTTT